The 6 T cell receptor beta chains below were found in one sample sequenced in a study of cytomegalovirus exposure and HLA in healthy donors. PCR employed 60 Vbeta and 13 Jbeta primers. Sequenced by immunoSEQ multiplex PCR; TCRdb stores in-frame clones only, minus some. The sample lists about 160,000 clones; about 85% were seen once. The sequenced material came from PBMCs. The source of these receptors is a man in his late teens or twenties in good health and CMV-seropositive.

V gene TRBV29-1 combines with J gene TRBJ2-3; D is possibly TRBD2 (5 bases). Germline V gene data show CDR1 as SQVTM and CDR2 as ANQGSEA. V lost 4 bases and J lost 4, with 15 bases in between. CDR3 size: 14 residues. The CDR3 is CSVAYSGSPDTQYF. The CDR3 coding sequence is TGCAGCGTTGCCTACTCGGGGTCCCCAGATACGCAGTATTTT.

The chain joins TRBV6-5 to TRBJ2-5; 9 bases map to TRBD1. This CDR3 comprises 14 residues. V lost 8 bases, J lost 5 bases, and 9 bases stayed unmatched. In germline, CDR1 is MNHEY, CDR2 SVGAGI. CDR3 sequence: CASYRTGDRETQYF. CDR3 DNA sequence: TGTGCCAGCTATAGGACAGGGGATCGGGAGACCCAGTACTTC.

This chain links TRBV4-3 with TRBJ1-5; 7 nucleotides agree with TRBD1. J gave up 0 bases and V 0 bases, and 8 bases lay outside the gene matches. CDR1 LGHNA and CDR2 YSLEER come from the germline V gene. The CDR3 is made up of 18 amino acids. The CDR3 spells CASSQDRSEGASNQPQHF. The CDR3 DNA is TGCGCCAGCAGCCAAGATAGGTCCGAGGGGGCTAGCAATCAGCCCCAGCATTTT.

The chain links TRBV20-1 to TRBJ1-1, with a weak D call TRBD1 (5 bases). The CDR3 consists of 11 residues. Germline CDR1 is DFQATT and CDR2 is SNEGSKA (reference sequence). V dropped 8 bases and J dropped 4 bases, with 11 bases sitting between them. The CDR3 nucleotides are TGCAGTCCCGGGGGTATCACTGAAGCTTTCTTT. Translated: CSPGGITEAFF.

V gene TRBV9 combines with J gene TRBJ1-2; the D is unclear. This CDR3 is 15 amino acids long. CDR1 is SGDLS and CDR2 is YYNGEE in the germline V gene. With 4 bases removed from V and 0 bases from J, the gap between germline ends came to 13 bases. DNA of the CDR3: TGTGCCAGCAGCCCCGAGAAGGGAGCTAACTATGGCTACACCTTC. Its protein is CASSPEKGANYGYTF. The complete variable domain, with remaining parts taken from reference TRBV9 and TRBJ1-2, reads DSGVTQTPKHLITATGQRVTLRCSPRSGDLSVYWYQQSLDQGLQFLIQYYNGEERAKGNILERFSAQQFPDLHSELNLSSLELGDSALYFCASSPEKGANYGYTFGSGTRLTVV.

The chain couples TRBV4-3 to TRBJ2-5; 10 bases map to TRBD1. Near its end, the DNA agrees better with TRBJ2-7, so the J call may be wrong. The CDR3 length is 15 residues. The germline CDR1 and CDR2 sequences are LGHNA and YSLEER. This chain's CDR3 is CASSQRAGTGDEQYF. CDR3 nucleotides: TGCGCCAGCAGCCAAAGGGCCGGGACAGGGGACGAGCAGTACTTC.